This TCR beta chain was identified in a study of monozygotic twins with cystic fibrosis. This clone has more than one count but fewer than ten. Its specificity is unknown. The method was immunoSEQ multiplex PCR; TCRdb's version includes in-frame clones alone and lacks a portion of them. The profile shows roughly 20,000 clones, about 90% of them singletons. The CDR3 loop spans 14 amino acids. With 4 bases clipped from V and 5 bases from J, the junction kept 5 bases outside the gene matches. The germline CDR1 and CDR2 sequences are SNHLY and FYNNEI. Study conclusions and caveats: Nucleotide-identical clonotype sharing was significantly higher within monozygotic CF twin pairs than between unrelated CF individuals.

The chain carries TRBV2 and TRBJ1-1; 9 bases line up with TRBD1. Sequenced: blood. This TCR was sampled from a girl aged 2 to 9 with cystic fibrosis. The CDR3 DNA reads TGTGCCAGCAGTGGGGGACAGGGAGGTACTGAAGCTTTCTTT. Amino acids: CASSGGQGGTEAFF.